The TCR beta chain under discussion was sequenced for a study of T-cell reconstitution after alpha-beta-depleted transplantation in children. This clonotype came up a few times. Its specificity is not known. The CDR3 length is 14 residues. The germline V gene encodes CDR1 SQVTM and CDR2 ANQGSEA. Trimming took off 3 bases at V and 2 bases at J, with 10 bases between the two ends. For TCRbeta, the library was prepared with unique molecular identifiers. TCRdb recomputed calls from the PCR reads with MiXCR, one row per CDR3 protein. The data contain 700,000 or so distinct CDR3 sequences, 13% of them singletons. Study results and caveats: T-cell numbers and diversity, one year after transplant, stemmed largely from T cells that were newly produced. Surviving recipient T cells and thymic progenitors underlay high day-60 TCRbeta diversity in some patients. Approximately two months post-transplant, alpha-beta T cells reportedly originated from several hundred expanded graft clones.

The material sequenced was PBMCs, taken before TCRalphabeta/CD19-depleted stem cell transplant. The rearrangement links TRBV29-1 to TRBJ2-2; D is perhaps TRBD2 (6 bases). This receptor was taken from a girl aged 2 to 9 with congenital amegakaryocytic thrombocytopenia, due to receive a stem cell transplant. The CDR3 sequence is CSVERRENTGELFF. CDR3 coding DNA: TGCAGCGTTGAGCGGCGGGAAAACACCGGGGAGCTGTTTTTT.